Described below is a single TCR beta chain sequence and its context. The V and J ends lost 6 bases and 0 bases respectively, with 23 bases between them. Germline V gene data show CDR1 as MDHEN and CDR2 as SYDVKM. CDR3 length: 18 residues. The sample is drawn from a study of blood T cell repertoires in COVID-19. Study at large: COVID-19 samples from acute and convalescent phases originated in the United States, Italy and Spain. PBMCs, B-cell-depleted T cells, or T cells were the source of the cDNA or gDNA that made up the material.

In the study's own analysis: Estimates of nucleated cell counts were drawn from the amplification of reference gene primers. Sequencing was performed with immunoSEQ multiplex PCR; in TCRdb, only in-frame clones are kept and a portion is missing. V, J and clone size are those of that table, while D and trimming were read from the DNA. The sample lists nearly 95,000 clones; around 90% were seen once. The sequence derives from a human donor with active COVID-19. The donor label of this sample is uncertain. The rearrangement uses TRBV28 and TRBJ1-2, with unresolved D. Sequencing used peripheral blood. The CDR3 DNA reads TGTGCCAGCAGACCAGATACAGCCGCCGCGTTAGCTAACTATGGCTACACCTTC. As protein: CASRPDTAAALANYGYTF.